This T cell receptor (beta chain) was observed in a study of blood T cell repertoires in COVID-19. The wider study: T cells, B-cell-depleted T cells, or PBMCs supplied cDNA or gDNA.

Enrollees, roughly 18 to 89 years old, lived in approximately 24 US areas. Participants reported their clinical history, and cohort assignment relied on those reports. Per the original methods: The assay estimated nucleated cells by amplifying reference gene primers. Sequencing was performed with immunoSEQ multiplex PCR; in TCRdb, only in-frame clones are kept and a portion is missing. V and J calls and clone size are those listed in that table; D and trimming were worked out from the DNA. The repertoire holds 250,000 to 400,000 clones, with approximately 81% as singletons. This CDR3 region has 13 residues. Germline CDR1 reads MNHEY; CDR2 reads SVGAGI. With 7 bases removed from V and 5 bases from J, the gap between germline ends came to 13 bases.

The sample taken for sequencing was PBMCs or T cells enriched from blood (not recorded which). The gene calls are TRBV6-5 and TRBJ2-3, with a possible D match to TRBD1 (6 bases). The origin of this receptor is a woman in her thirties who had been exposed to COVID-19. The CDR3 loop reads CASTLLGGDTQYF. CDR3 nucleotide sequence: TGTGCCAGCACCCTCTTAGGGGGAGATACGCAGTATTTT.